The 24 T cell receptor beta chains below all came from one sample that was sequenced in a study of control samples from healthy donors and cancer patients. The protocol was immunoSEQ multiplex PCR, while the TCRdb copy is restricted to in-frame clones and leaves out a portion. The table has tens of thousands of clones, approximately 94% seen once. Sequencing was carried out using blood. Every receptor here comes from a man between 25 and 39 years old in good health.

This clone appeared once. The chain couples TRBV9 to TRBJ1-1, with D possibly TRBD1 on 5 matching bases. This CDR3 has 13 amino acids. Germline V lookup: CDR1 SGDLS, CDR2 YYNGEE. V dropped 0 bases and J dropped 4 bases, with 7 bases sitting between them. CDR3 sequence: CASSVEGVTEAFF. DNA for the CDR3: TGTGCCAGCAGCGTAGAAGGGGTCACTGAAGCTTTCTTT.

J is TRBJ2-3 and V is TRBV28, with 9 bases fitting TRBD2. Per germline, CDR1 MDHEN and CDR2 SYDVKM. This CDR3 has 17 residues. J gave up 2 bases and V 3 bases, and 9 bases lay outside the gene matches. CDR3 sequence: CASSFPTGTSTTDTQYF. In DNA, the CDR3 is TGTGCCAGCAGTTTCCCCACCGGGACTAGCACCACAGATACGCAGTATTTT.

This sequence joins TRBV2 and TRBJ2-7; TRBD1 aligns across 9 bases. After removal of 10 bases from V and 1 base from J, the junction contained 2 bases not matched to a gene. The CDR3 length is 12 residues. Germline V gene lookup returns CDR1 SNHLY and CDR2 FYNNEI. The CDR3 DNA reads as TGTGCCACGGGACAGGGTTCCTACGAGCAGTACTTC. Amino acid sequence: CATGQGSYEQYF.

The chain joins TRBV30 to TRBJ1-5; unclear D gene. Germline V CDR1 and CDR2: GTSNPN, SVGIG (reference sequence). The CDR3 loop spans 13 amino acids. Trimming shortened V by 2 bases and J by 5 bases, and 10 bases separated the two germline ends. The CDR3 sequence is CAWSPRFYQPQHF. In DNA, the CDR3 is TGTGCCTGGAGTCCCCGGTTTTATCAGCCCCAGCATTTT.

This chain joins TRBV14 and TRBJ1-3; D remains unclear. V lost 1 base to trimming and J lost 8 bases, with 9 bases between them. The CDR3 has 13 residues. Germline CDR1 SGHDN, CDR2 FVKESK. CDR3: CASSQAVGYTIYF. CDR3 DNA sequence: TGTGCCAGCAGCCAAGCCGTCGGATACACCATATATTTT.

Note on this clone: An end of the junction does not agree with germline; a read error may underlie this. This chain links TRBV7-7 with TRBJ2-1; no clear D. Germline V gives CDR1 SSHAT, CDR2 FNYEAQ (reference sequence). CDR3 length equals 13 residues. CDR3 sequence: CASSLNSRSEQFF. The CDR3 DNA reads TGTGCTAGCAGCTTAAACTCCCGTAGTGAGCAGTTCTTC.

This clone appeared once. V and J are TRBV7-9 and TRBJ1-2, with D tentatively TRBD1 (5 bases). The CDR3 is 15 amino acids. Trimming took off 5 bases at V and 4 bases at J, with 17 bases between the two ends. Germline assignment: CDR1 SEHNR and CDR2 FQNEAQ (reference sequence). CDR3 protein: CASSADRDSVYGYTF. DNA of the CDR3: TGTGCCAGCAGCGCGGACCGGGACTCCGTCTATGGCTACACCTTC.

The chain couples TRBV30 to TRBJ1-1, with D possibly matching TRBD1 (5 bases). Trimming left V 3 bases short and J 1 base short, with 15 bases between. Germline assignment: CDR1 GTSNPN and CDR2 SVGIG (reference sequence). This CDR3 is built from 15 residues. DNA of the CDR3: TGTGCCTGGAGGGGTCCGGGGGACGGGAACACTGAAGCTTTCTTT. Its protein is CAWRGPGDGNTEAFF.

The CDR3, as DNA: TGTGCCAGCAGTGAACTAGCGGGGGGGCCAGATACGCAGTATTTT. It specifies CASSELAGGPDTQYF. The chain couples TRBV6-1 to TRBJ2-3; 12 bases match TRBD2. Germline loops: CDR1 MNHNS, CDR2 SASEGT. The CDR3 consists of 15 residues. J gave up 4 bases and V 2 bases, and 1 base lay outside the gene matches.

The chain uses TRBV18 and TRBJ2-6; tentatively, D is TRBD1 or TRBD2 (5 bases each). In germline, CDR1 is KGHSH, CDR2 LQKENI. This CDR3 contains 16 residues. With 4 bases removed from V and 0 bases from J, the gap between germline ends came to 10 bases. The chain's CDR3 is CASSLGADSGANVLTF. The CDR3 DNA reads TGTGCCAGCTCACTCGGGGCCGACTCTGGGGCCAACGTCCTGACTTTC.

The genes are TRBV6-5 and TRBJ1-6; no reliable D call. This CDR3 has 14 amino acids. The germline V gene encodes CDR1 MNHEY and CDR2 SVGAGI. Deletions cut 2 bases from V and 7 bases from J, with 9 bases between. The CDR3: CASSYRSGNSPLHF. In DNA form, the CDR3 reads TGTGCCAGCAGTTACCGATCGGGGAATTCACCCCTCCACTTT.

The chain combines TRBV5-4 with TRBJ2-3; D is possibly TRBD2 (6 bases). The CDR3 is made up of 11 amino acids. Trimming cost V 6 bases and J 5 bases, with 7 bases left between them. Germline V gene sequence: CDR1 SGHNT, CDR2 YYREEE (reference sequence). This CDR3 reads CASMEGDTQYF. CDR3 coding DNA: TGTGCCAGCATGGAGGGAGATACGCAGTATTTT.

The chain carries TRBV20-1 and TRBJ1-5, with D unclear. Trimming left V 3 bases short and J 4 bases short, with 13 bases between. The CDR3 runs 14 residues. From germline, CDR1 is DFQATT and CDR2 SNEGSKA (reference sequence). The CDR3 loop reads CSASTGRENQPQHF. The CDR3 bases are TGCAGTGCTAGTACGGGCAGAGAAAATCAGCCCCAGCATTTT.

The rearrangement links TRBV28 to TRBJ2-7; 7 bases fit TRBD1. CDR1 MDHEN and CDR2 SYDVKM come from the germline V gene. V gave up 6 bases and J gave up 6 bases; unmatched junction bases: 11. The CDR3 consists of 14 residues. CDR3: CASRERQGRGEQYF. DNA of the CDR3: TGTGCCAGCAGAGAAAGACAGGGAAGGGGCGAGCAGTACTTC.

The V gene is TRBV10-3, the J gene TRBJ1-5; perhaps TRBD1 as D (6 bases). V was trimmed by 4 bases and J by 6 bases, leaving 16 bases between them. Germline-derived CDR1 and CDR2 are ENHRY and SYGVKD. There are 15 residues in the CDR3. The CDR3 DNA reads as TGTGCCATCAGTGGGGCAGGGGAGGAGGGTCAGCCCCAGCATTTT. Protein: CAISGAGEEGQPQHF.

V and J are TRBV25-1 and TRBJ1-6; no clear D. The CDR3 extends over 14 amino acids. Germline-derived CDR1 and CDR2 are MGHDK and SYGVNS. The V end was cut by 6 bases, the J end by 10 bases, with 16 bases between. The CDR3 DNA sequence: TGTGCCAGCAGCCAGGAGGGAAGAGGATCACCCCTCCACTTT. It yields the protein CASSQEGRGSPLHF.

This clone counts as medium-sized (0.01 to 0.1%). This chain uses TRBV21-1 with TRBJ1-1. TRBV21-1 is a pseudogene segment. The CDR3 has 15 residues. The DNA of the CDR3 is TGTGCCAGCAGCAAAGATGGGGGGGTCGGGGCTGAAGCTTTCTTT. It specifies CASSKDGGVGAEAFF.

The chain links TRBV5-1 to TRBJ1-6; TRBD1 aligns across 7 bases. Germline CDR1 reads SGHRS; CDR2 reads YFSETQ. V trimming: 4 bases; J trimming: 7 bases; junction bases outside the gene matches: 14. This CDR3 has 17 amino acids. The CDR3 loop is CASSPPSTGTVNSPLHF. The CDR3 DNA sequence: TGCGCCAGCAGCCCCCCCTCGACCGGGACAGTCAATTCACCCCTCCACTTT. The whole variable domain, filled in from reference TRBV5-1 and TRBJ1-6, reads KAGVTQTPRYLIKTRGQQVTLSCSPISGHRSVSWYQQTPGQGLQFLFEYFSETQRNKGNFPGRFSGRQFSNSRSEMNVSTLELGDSALYLCASSPPSTGTVNSPLHFGNGTRLTVT.

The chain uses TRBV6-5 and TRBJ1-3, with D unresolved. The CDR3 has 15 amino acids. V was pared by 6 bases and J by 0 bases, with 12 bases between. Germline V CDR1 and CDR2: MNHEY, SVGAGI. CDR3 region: CASSLTVVSGNTIYF. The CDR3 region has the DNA TGTGCCAGCAGCCTCACCGTTGTCTCTGGAAACACCATATATTTT.

The CDR3 sequence is CASSSLQGVTEAFF. The CDR3 DNA reads as TGTGCCAGCAGCAGTCTACAGGGAGTCACTGAAGCTTTCTTT. The chain is built from TRBV6-5 and TRBJ1-1, with D possibly matching TRBD1 (6 bases). V was pared by 6 bases and J by 4 bases, with 15 bases between. Germline V gene sequence: CDR1 MNHEY, CDR2 SVGAGI. The CDR3 is 14 residues long.

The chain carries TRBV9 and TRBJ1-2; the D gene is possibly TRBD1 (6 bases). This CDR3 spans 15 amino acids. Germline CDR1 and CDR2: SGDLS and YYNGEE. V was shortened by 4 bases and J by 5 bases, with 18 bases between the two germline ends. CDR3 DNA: TGTGCCAGCAGCACCCGAAGGGGGGGCGGGTATGGCTACACCTTC. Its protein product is CASSTRRGGGYGYTF. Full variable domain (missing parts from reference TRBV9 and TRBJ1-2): DSGVTQTPKHLITATGQRVTLRCSPRSGDLSVYWYQQSLDQGLQFLIQYYNGEERAKGNILERFSAQQFPDLHSELNLSSLELGDSALYFCASSTRRGGGYGYTFGSGTRLTVV.

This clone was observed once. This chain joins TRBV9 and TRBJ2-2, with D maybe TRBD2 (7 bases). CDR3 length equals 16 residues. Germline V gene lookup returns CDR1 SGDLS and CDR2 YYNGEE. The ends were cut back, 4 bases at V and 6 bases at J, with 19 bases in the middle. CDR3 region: CASSSHRGAVAGELFF. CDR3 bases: TGTGCCAGCAGCTCCCATCGGGGGGCGGTCGCCGGGGAGCTGTTTTTT.

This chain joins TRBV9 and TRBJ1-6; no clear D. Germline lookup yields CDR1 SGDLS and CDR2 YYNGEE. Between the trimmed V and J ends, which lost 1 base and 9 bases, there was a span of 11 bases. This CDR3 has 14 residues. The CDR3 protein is CASSVMAGGSPLHF. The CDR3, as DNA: TGTGCCAGCAGCGTAATGGCAGGCGGTTCACCCCTCCACTTT. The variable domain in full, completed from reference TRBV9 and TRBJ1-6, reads DSGVTQTPKHLITATGQRVTLRCSPRSGDLSVYWYQQSLDQGLQFLIQYYNGEERAKGNILERFSAQQFPDLHSELNLSSLELGDSALYFCASSVMAGGSPLHFGNGTRLTVT.

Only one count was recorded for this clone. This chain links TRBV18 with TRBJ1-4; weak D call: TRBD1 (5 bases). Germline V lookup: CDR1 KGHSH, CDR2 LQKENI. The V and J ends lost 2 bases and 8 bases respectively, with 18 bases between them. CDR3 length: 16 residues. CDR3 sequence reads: CASSPSYRNLGEKLFF. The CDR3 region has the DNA TGTGCCAGCTCACCAAGCTACAGGAACCTAGGGGAAAAACTGTTTTTT. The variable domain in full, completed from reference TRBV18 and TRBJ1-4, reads NAGVMQNPRHLVRRRGQEARLRCSPMKGHSHVYWYRQLPEEGLKFMVYLQKENIIDESGMPKERFSAEFPKEGPSILRIQQVVRGDSAAYFCASSPSYRNLGEKLFFGSGTQLSVL.